Listed here is a single T cell receptor (beta chain). Antigen specificity is unknown. This sample was taken from a study of T cell responses to AZD1222 COVID-19 vaccine. Pooling of second doses given at about 4 or about 12 weeks was done. V was pared by 4 bases and J by 8 bases, with 15 bases between. CDR3 size: 13 residues. Germline V gene lookup returns CDR1 SGHNT and CDR2 YYREEE (reference sequence). Study-level results: The peak T cell response came first, and repertoires were sampled only after it. Donors skewed white British and female; clonal diversity was possibly underestimated.

Only in-frame clones appear in the TCRdb table, and some are missing; sequencing was by immunoSEQ multiplex PCR. The table lists 25,000 to 40,000 clones, approximately 90% of them singletons, with less than 15% in the top ten. The specimen was peripheral blood, collected 28 days after the second AZD1222 dose. This chain joins TRBV5-4 and TRBJ1-2; a weak D match, TRBD1 (5 bases). This receptor was taken from an adult who received the AZD1222 COVID-19 vaccine. CDR3 nucleotide sequence: TGTGCCAGCAGCGGAACAGGAGGTCGCGGCTACACCTTC. Its translation is CASSGTGGRGYTF.